This is a list of T cell receptor beta chains from one sample in a study of beta chain features in type 1 diabetes. Sequencing used immunoSEQ multiplex PCR; TCRdb keeps in-frame clones, though not all of them. The sample lists a few hundred thousand clones, about 23% seen once, with about 0.012% in the top ten. The source material was naive CD4+ T cells from blood. The receptors were sampled from a woman aged 25 to 39 with type 1 diabetes. Both conserved end residues are part of each CDR3. Each record gives: J gene, V gene, CDR3 protein.

TRBJ2-7	TRBV29-1	CSVEDLTSGIYEQYF
TRBJ2-1	TRBV7-2	CASSSYLAGSYNEQFF
TRBJ2-3	TRBV30	CARGIYPDTQYF
TRBJ1-5	TRBV29-1	CSVRQGKDQPQHF
TRBJ1-2	TRBV6-4	CASSDSGTAYGYTF
TRBJ2-1	TRBV18	CASSREFLLNYNEQFF
TRBJ1-1	TRBV5-1	CASRPDRAEAFF
TRBJ2-5	TRBV7-2	CASSLTAGTPQETQYF
TRBJ2-1	TRBV9	CASSVALAGGPRNEQFF
TRBJ2-5	TRBV25-1	CASSVTRGTQYF
TRBJ1-2	TRBV4-2	CASSPNTDRVYGYTF
TRBJ1-2	TRBV7-9	CASSGTVAFF
TRBJ1-2	TRBV7-9	CASSPRDRGSGYTF
TRBJ2-7	TRBV6-6	CASSYSVASLYF
TRBJ2-7	TRBV4-1	CASSQERENLYEQYF
TRBJ2-4	TRBV28	CASSLRGAKNIQYF
TRBJ2-3	TRBV6-6	CASSYSTSGRADTQYF
TRBJ1-4	TRBV30	CAWSLRGEKLFF
TRBJ1-1	TRBV4-2	CASSPRDRGDTEAFF
TRBJ1-2	TRBV27	CASSLRAENANYGYTF
TRBJ2-1	TRBV29-1	CSVEDGGGSSYNEQFF
TRBJ2-5	TRBV4-1	CASSQAPSGLETQYF
TRBJ1-2	TRBV30	CAWDSRLGYGYTF
TRBJ2-1	TRBV29-1	CSASDGTYNEQFF